The T cell receptor (beta chain) described here comes from a study of cytomegalovirus exposure and HLA in healthy donors. The CDR3 runs 13 residues. The germline CDR1 and CDR2 sequences are MRHNA and SNTAGT. With 4 bases removed from V and 1 base from J, the gap between germline ends came to 7 bases. With 60 Vbeta and 13 Jbeta primers, the PCR was carried out. Produced via immunoSEQ multiplex PCR; TCRdb's table is partial and in-frame only. The table lists 270,000 or so clones, roughly 88% of them singletons. This clonotype was sampled from a man aged 35 to 55 in good health and CMV-seropositive. The chain couples TRBV6-4 to TRBJ2-5; weak D call: TRBD1 (5 bases). Sequencing was performed on PBMCs. CDR3 in DNA: TGTGCCAGCAGTGCTGACAGCCAAGAGACCCAGTACTTC. Translated, it gives CASSADSQETQYF.